This T cell receptor (beta chain) comes out of a study of lymphopenia after photon versus proton radiotherapy. Overall study results and limits: Under photons, naive T cells and diversity fell while effector/memory populations rose. In patients who died, overall survival fell as post-nadir TCR diversity dropped more. After the lymphocyte nadir, photon-treated repertoires showed oligoclonal expansion, especially of CD8+ Temra cells. Only patients who died were analyzed for survival; proton advantage is unproven.

This clone was found once. Its antigen is unknown. TCRdb's copy holds only in-frame clones and misses some; the assay was immunoSEQ multiplex PCR. The data show roughly 35,000 clones, under 90% seen once. Germline values: CDR1 LGHNA, CDR2 YSLEER. CDR3 length: 16 residues. Trimming at V came to 1 base and at J to 4 bases, leaving 7 bases not matched to a gene. This TCR was sampled from a man between 50 and 59 years old with gastric cancer. Sequenced here: peripheral blood, sampled from a patient treated with photon-based radiotherapy. This sequence joins TRBV4-3 and TRBJ2-3, with 8 bases identical to TRBD2. CDR3 protein: CASSQGVSGVSDTQYF. Here the CDR3 DNA reads TGCGCCAGCAGCCAAGGGGTTAGCGGGGTTTCAGATACGCAGTATTTT.